These 14 T cell receptor beta chains were sequenced from one sample in a study of cytomegalovirus exposure and HLA in healthy donors. It was with 60 Vbeta and 13 Jbeta primers that the PCR ran. Assay used: immunoSEQ multiplex PCR; TCRdb lists only in-frame clones, some missing. Among 150,000 to 200,000 clones listed, almost 85% were seen once. Sequenced input: PBMCs. Receptors originate from a girl between 5 and 17 years old in good health and CMV-seropositive.

V gene TRBV11-3 combines with J gene TRBJ1-1; the match to TRBD1 covers 8 bases. The trim removed 5 bases at V and 0 bases at J, leaving 5 bases unmatched. CDR1 and CDR2 from the germline V gene are SGHNT and YENEEA. The CDR3 runs to 15 residues. CDR3 sequence: CASSTSRGLNTEAFF. Written as DNA, the CDR3 is TGTGCCAGCAGCACATCCAGGGGGCTGAACACTGAAGCTTTCTTT.

This clone was counted between two and nine times. The genes are TRBV6-6 and TRBJ1-1; TRBD1 might be the D (5 bases). Trimming removed 0 bases from V and 4 bases from J, with 9 bases in between. The CDR3 runs to 14 residues. Germline V gene sequence: CDR1 MNHNY, CDR2 SVGAGI (reference sequence). The CDR3 loop is CASSYSGGGTEAFF. The CDR3 nucleotides are TGTGCCAGCAGTTACTCGGGGGGTGGCACTGAAGCTTTCTTT.

The rearrangement links TRBV14 to TRBJ2-7; D unclear. Trimming cost V 3 bases and J 0 bases, with 6 bases left between them. CDR1 and CDR2 (germline): SGHDN, FVKESK. CDR3 size: 13 residues. The CDR3 DNA follows: TGTGCCAGCAGCCAGGCAAGCTCCTACGAGCAGTACTTC. This gives the protein CASSQASSYEQYF.

This chain joins TRBV18 and TRBJ2-1; maybe TRBD1 (5 bases). The CDR3 extends over 14 amino acids. V lost 4 bases, J lost 8 bases, and 15 bases lay in between. Germline V lookup: CDR1 KGHSH, CDR2 LQKENI. The CDR3 protein is CASSLFSGSHEQFF. In DNA form, the CDR3 reads TGTGCCAGCTCACTCTTCTCAGGGTCCCATGAGCAGTTCTTC.

CDR3 loop: CASSKETSSGASYNEQFF. For the CDR3, the DNA is TGTGCCAGCAGCAAAGAGACGTCTAGCGGGGCCTCCTACAATGAGCAGTTCTTC. The V call is TRBV21-1, the J call TRBJ2-1; the D call of TRBD2 is as the table states it, not checked on the DNA. TRBV21-1 is deemed a pseudogene. CDR3 length: 18 amino acids.

The chain has TRBV19 and TRBJ1-1, with D possibly TRBD1 on 5 matching bases. V lost 1 base to trimming and J lost 0 bases, with 9 bases between them. The CDR3 runs to 15 residues. The V gene's germline CDR1 is LNHDA and CDR2 SQIVND (reference sequence). The CDR3 reads CASSIGSGLNTEAFF. The CDR3 DNA is TGTGCCAGTAGTATAGGGTCAGGGCTGAACACTGAAGCTTTCTTT.

V is TRBV23-1 and J is TRBJ1-3, with TRBD1 matching 7 bases. TRBV23-1 is annotated as an ORF whose role is uncertain. The CDR3 extends over 15 amino acids. The V gene end was trimmed by 4 bases and the J gene end by 2 bases; junction bases not matched to a gene: 5. The CDR3 loop is CASSLTGSPGNTIYF. The CDR3 bases are TGCGCCAGCAGTCTGACAGGGTCGCCTGGAAACACCATATATTTT.

This chain links TRBV7-8 with TRBJ2-2, with TRBD2 as a possible D gene (6 bases). The CDR3 runs 18 residues. Germline V CDR1 and CDR2: SGHVS, FQNEAQ. Trimming left V 5 bases short and J 2 bases short, with 21 bases between. The CDR3 here is CASSPQSLTEGNTGELFF. CDR3 bases: TGTGCCAGCAGCCCGCAGTCCCTTACGGAGGGAAACACCGGGGAGCTGTTTTTT. Together with reference TRBV7-8 and TRBJ2-2, the CDR3 gives the full variable domain: GAGVSQSPRYKVAKRGQDVALRCDPISGHVSLFWYQQALGQGPEFLTYFQNEAQLDKSGLPSDRFFAERPEGSVSTLKIQRTQQEDSAVYLCASSPQSLTEGNTGELFFGEGSRLTVL.

The chain carries TRBV9 and TRBJ2-5, with no clear D. The CDR3 spans 13 residues. Germline lookup yields CDR1 SGDLS and CDR2 YYNGEE. Trimming cost V 2 bases and J 11 bases, with 16 bases left between them. Written as DNA, the CDR3 is TGTGCCAGCAGCGTTGCGGTGGCTGCGGAGCAGTACTTC. Residues: CASSVAVAAEQYF.

V and J are TRBV19 and TRBJ2-2, with a tentative D call TRBD2 (5 bases). Per germline, CDR1 LNHDA and CDR2 SQIVND (reference sequence). The CDR3 has 14 amino acids. Trimming pared 2 bases from V and 4 bases from J, leaving 8 bases between. DNA for the CDR3: TGTGCCAGTAGTATATCGGGAATCACCGGGGAGCTGTTTTTT. As protein: CASSISGITGELFF.

J is TRBJ1-1 and V is TRBV27, with D maybe TRBD1 (5 bases). The CDR3 loop spans 15 amino acids. The germline gives CDR1 MNHEY, CDR2 SMNVEV (reference sequence). V dropped 4 bases and J dropped 4 bases, with 16 bases sitting between them. The CDR3 loop is CASSSPGRGSTEAFF. In nucleotides, the CDR3 is TGTGCCAGCAGTTCCCCTGGTCGGGGGTCCACTGAAGCTTTCTTT.

The V and J genes are TRBV30 and TRBJ1-2; D not resolved. The CDR3 spans 12 residues. V gave up 0 bases and J gave up 7 bases, with 9 bases separating them. In germline, CDR1 is GTSNPN, CDR2 SVGIG (reference sequence). The CDR3 DNA sequence: TGTGCCTGGAGTGTGACCGGGAGTGGCTACACCTTC. This encodes CAWSVTGSGYTF.

DNA of the CDR3: TGTGCCAGCAGCTTAGAACAGGGTACGCAGTATTTT. This encodes CASSLEQGTQYF. The rearrangement joins TRBV7-9 to TRBJ2-3, with D possibly matching TRBD1 (6 bases). Germline loops: CDR1 SEHNR, CDR2 FQNEAQ (reference sequence). The CDR3 extends over 12 amino acids. Deletions cut 1 base from V and 8 bases from J, with 7 bases between.

CDR3 residues: CASSLVLSRELNTGELFF. DNA of the CDR3: TGTGCCAGCAGCTTAGTCTTGTCCAGGGAACTGAACACCGGGGAGCTGTTTTTT. The chain links TRBV7-9 to TRBJ2-2, with a weak D call TRBD1 (5 bases). Germline CDR1 is SEHNR and CDR2 is FQNEAQ (reference sequence). V gave up 1 base and J gave up 1 base, with 16 bases separating them. There are 18 residues in the CDR3. The entire variable domain, with the rest obtained from reference TRBV7-9 and TRBJ2-2, is as follows: DTGVSQNPRHKITKRGQNVTFRCDPISEHNRLYWYRQTLGQGPEFLTYFQNEAQLEKSRLLSDRFSAERPKGSFSTLEIQRTEQGDSAMYLCASSLVLSRELNTGELFFGEGSRLTVL.